The 31 T cell receptor beta chains below come from one sample, sequenced in a study of shared clonotypes between healthy human individuals. Some clones are missing from TCRdb's copy, which holds only in-frame ones; the method was immunoSEQ multiplex PCR. The sample has approximately 2,300,000 clones; just under 95% are singletons. Sequenced sample: naive CD4+ T cells from PBMCs. Regarding subset: CD45RA+ positively selected. Every receptor here comes from a man aged 18 to 29 in good health. Some clones in this sample may be carry-over from other donors' samples.

The chain joins TRBV6-1 to TRBJ2-3; the D gene is possibly TRBD2 (5 bases). The V gene's germline CDR1 is MNHNS and CDR2 SASEGT. The CDR3 extends over 14 amino acids. V was cut by 4 bases and J by 1 base, with 9 bases left in between. CDR3 DNA sequence: TGTGCCAGCAGTGTTTTGCGGGGCACAGATACGCAGTATTTT. Residues: CASSVLRGTDTQYF.

The chain couples TRBV11-1 to TRBJ2-1; no definite D call. The CDR3 loop spans 13 amino acids. The V and J ends lost 6 bases and 8 bases respectively, with 14 bases between them. The germline V gene encodes CDR1 SGHAT and CDR2 FQDESV (reference sequence). CDR3 sequence: CASSLLRFYEQFF. The CDR3, as DNA: TGTGCCAGCAGTCTGCTGCGGTTTTATGAGCAGTTCTTC.

The chain combines TRBV30 with TRBJ2-2, with TRBD1 matching 7 bases. This CDR3 comprises 14 residues. From germline, CDR1 is GTSNPN and CDR2 SVGIG (reference sequence). The V segment lost 4 bases and the J segment 4 bases; nucleotides outside the gene matches: 6. The CDR3 DNA reads TGTGCCTGGAAGAGACAGGGCCCCACCGGGGAGCTGTTTTTT. This codes for CAWKRQGPTGELFF. Based on the CDR3 plus reference TRBV30 and TRBJ2-2, the full variable domain is SQTIHQWPATLVQPVGSPLSLECTVEGTSNPNLYWYRQAAGRGLQLLFYSVGIGQISSEVPQNLSASRPQDRQFILSSKKLLLSDSGFYLCAWKRQGPTGELFFGEGSRLTVL.

The chain carries TRBV5-8 and TRBJ1-2; 9 positions agree with TRBD1. The germline CDR1 and CDR2 sequences are SGHTS and YDEGEE. The CDR3 length is 17 residues. V gave up 6 bases and J gave up 3 bases; unmatched junction bases: 15. For the CDR3, the DNA is TGTGCCAGCACCAAATATGGAGGGACAGGGACTTACTATGGCTACACCTTC. Translated: CASTKYGGTGTYYGYTF. Full variable domain (missing parts from reference TRBV5-8 and TRBJ1-2): EAGVTQSPTHLIKTRGQQATLRCSPISGHTSVYWYQQALGLGLQFLLWYDEGEERNRGNFPPRFSGRQFPNYSSELNVNALELEDSALYLCASTKYGGTGTYYGYTFGSGTRLTVV.

The chain couples TRBV2 to TRBJ1-5, with 12 bases that match TRBD1. The CDR3 extends over 17 amino acids. Germline lookup yields CDR1 SNHLY and CDR2 FYNNEI. With 4 bases clipped from V and 5 bases from J, the junction kept 9 bases outside the gene matches. The CDR3 protein is CASSAYRDRGRDQPQHF. The CDR3 coding sequence is TGTGCCAGCAGTGCCTACCGGGACAGGGGGCGAGATCAGCCCCAGCATTTT.

The chain couples TRBV4-3 to TRBJ2-7; D is perhaps TRBD2 (5 bases). The ends were cut back, 2 bases at V and 2 bases at J, with 13 bases in the middle. The CDR3 consists of 15 residues. CDR1 LGHNA and CDR2 YSLEER come from the germline V gene. CDR3: CASSQLPAATYEQYF. CDR3 sequence (DNA): TGCGCCAGCAGCCAATTACCAGCGGCGACCTACGAGCAGTACTTC.

J is TRBJ1-1 and V is TRBV28; 9 bases line up with TRBD1. Unmatched junction bases numbered 4, after V lost 4 bases and J lost 1 base. The CDR3 runs 15 residues. CDR1 and CDR2 (germline): MDHEN, SYDVKM. The CDR3 nucleotides are TGTGCCAGCAGTTCCGGGACAGGGACGAACACTGAAGCTTTCTTT. Translated: CASSSGTGTNTEAFF.

The chain combines TRBV18 with TRBJ2-7, with 10 nucleotides matching TRBD2. The V gene end was trimmed by 2 bases and the J gene end by 0 bases; junction bases not matched to a gene: 7. CDR1 is KGHSH, CDR2 LQKENI, per germline. This CDR3 comprises 17 residues. In nucleotides, the CDR3 is TGTGCCAGCTCACCAACCTTAACTAGCGGGACCTCCTACGAGCAGTACTTC. Protein sequence: CASSPTLTSGTSYEQYF.

This clone was counted a single time. The genes are TRBV6-5 and TRBJ2-3, with D tentatively TRBD2 (5 bases). Trimming shortened V by 6 bases and J by 6 bases, and 16 bases separated the two germline ends. Germline V CDR1 and CDR2: MNHEY, SVGAGI. The CDR3 runs 14 residues. CDR3 DNA: TGTGCCAGCAGACTATTACTAGGGTGGGATACGCAGTATTTT. Protein: CASRLLLGWDTQYF.

The chain recombines TRBV29-1 with TRBJ2-2, with 12 nucleotides matching TRBD2. The CDR3 is 18 residues long. Per the germline V gene, CDR1 is SQVTM and CDR2 is ANQGSEA. Trimming removed 0 bases from V and 1 base from J; junction bases left unmatched: 6. Written as DNA, the CDR3 is TGCAGCGTTGAAGAGACTAGCGGGAGATATGGGAACACCGGGGAGCTGTTTTTT. It yields the protein CSVEETSGRYGNTGELFF.

CDR3 nucleotides: TGTGCAAGTCGCTTTACGGTCCCAAATCACAATGAGCAGTTCTTC. This translates into CASRFTVPNHNEQFF. V usage is TRBV12-2 and J usage is TRBJ2-1; the DNA was not compared with TRBD2, the D call given in the table. TRBV12-2 represents a pseudogene. CDR3 length: 15 amino acids.

The V and J genes are TRBV14 and TRBJ1-3; 13 nucleotides agree with TRBD2. TRBJ2-2 explains the end of the DNA better; the J call may be wrong. CDR1 is SGHDN and CDR2 is FVKESK in the germline V gene. This CDR3 has 16 amino acids. CDR3 loop: CASSDPGLAGTGELFF. The CDR3 coding sequence is TGTGCCAGCAGCGACCCGGGACTAGCGGGAACCGGGGAGCTGTTTTTT.

The chain is built from TRBV30 and TRBJ2-3; D remains ambiguous. In germline, CDR1 is GTSNPN, CDR2 SVGIG (reference sequence). The V and J ends lost 0 bases and 2 bases respectively, with 9 bases between them. This CDR3 has 14 residues. CDR3 sequence: CAWSVVSPTDTQYF. As DNA, the CDR3 is TGTGCCTGGAGTGTCGTTAGTCCCACAGATACGCAGTATTTT.

In nucleotides, the CDR3 is TGTGCCAGCAGCCCGGATAAACCCGGCGGGCGGTTGAATGAGCAGTTCTTC. Residues: CASSPDKPGGRLNEQFF. This chain uses TRBV14 with TRBJ2-1; possible D gene TRBD2, 5 bases. CDR1 is SGHDN and CDR2 is FVKESK in the germline V gene. This CDR3 comprises 17 residues. V lost 4 bases, J lost 7 bases, and 23 bases lay in between.

CDR3 residues: CASSRSRDILGYEQYF. CDR3 in DNA: TGTGCCAGCAGCCGATCCCGGGACATCTTAGGCTACGAGCAGTACTTC. The V and J genes are TRBV14 and TRBJ2-7; TRBD1 is a possible D gene (6 bases). Trimming left V 4 bases short and J 3 bases short, with 19 bases between. Germline loops: CDR1 SGHDN, CDR2 FVKESK. The CDR3 extends over 16 amino acids.

As concerns this clone: The same CDR3 also results from other DNA sequences found in this sample. The gene calls are TRBV28 and TRBJ2-6, with 8 bases that match TRBD2. The germline V gene has CDR1 MDHEN and CDR2 SYDVKM. The CDR3 extends over 15 amino acids. The ends lost 2 bases at V and 3 bases at J; junction bases unmatched: 0. The CDR3 reads CASSLAGGGANVLTF. CDR3 sequence (DNA): TGTGCCAGCAGTTTAGCGGGGGGTGGGGCCAACGTCCTGACTTTC.

The V call is TRBV6-1, the J call TRBJ2-1; either TRBD1 or TRBD2 may fit D (6 bases each). The length of the CDR3 is 15 residues. V was clipped by 8 bases and J by 6 bases, with 20 bases between them. CDR1 and CDR2 from the germline V gene are MNHNS and SASEGT. CDR3 bases: TGTGCCAGCCAAAAGGGGGGCACTACGGGCAATGAGCAGTTCTTC. This gives the protein CASQKGGTTGNEQFF.

The chain employs TRBV10-1 and TRBJ2-1; 8 nucleotides line up with TRBD2. V was clipped by 0 bases and J by 8 bases; unmatched bases: 9. CDR1 is WNHNN, CDR2 SYGVQD, per germline (reference sequence). CDR3 length: 16 amino acids. Written as DNA, the CDR3 is TGCGCCAGCAGTGAGTCTCGGGGGGGATCCAGCGATGAGCAGTTCTTC. It is translated as CASSESRGGSSDEQFF.

As regards this clone: The junction and the germline gene differ at one end; a read error may be behind it. V gene TRBV5-6 combines with J gene TRBJ2-1; no reliable D call. CDR3 length: 13 amino acids. From germline, CDR1 is SGHDT and CDR2 YYEEEE. CDR3 sequence: CASSLAELLQAVF. The CDR3, as DNA: TGTGCCAGCAGCTTGGCCGAGCTTCTCCAGGCGGTCTTC.

Note on this clone: The sample carries other DNA sequences with the same CDR3. V usage is TRBV7-9 and J usage is TRBJ1-4; D gene uncertain. The length of the CDR3 is 14 residues. V gave up 5 bases and J gave up 0 bases, with 7 bases separating them. Germline V gene sequence: CDR1 SEHNR, CDR2 FQNEAQ (reference sequence). Written as DNA, the CDR3 is TGTGCCAGCAGCGAGCGTGCAACTAATGAAAAACTGTTTTTT. Protein: CASSERATNEKLFF.

J is TRBJ1-2 and V is TRBV5-1; the D gene is possibly TRBD1 (5 bases). V was pared by 6 bases and J by 6 bases, with 18 bases between. CDR1 and CDR2 (germline): SGHRS, YFSETQ. CDR3 length: 14 amino acids. CDR3 region: CASNYVVGQHGYTF. In nucleotides, the CDR3 is TGCGCCAGCAACTATGTCGTGGGGCAACATGGCTACACCTTC. The full variable domain, in which reference TRBV5-1 and TRBJ1-2 provide the parts outside the CDR3, is KAGVTQTPRYLIKTRGQQVTLSCSPISGHRSVSWYQQTPGQGLQFLFEYFSETQRNKGNFPGRFSGRQFSNSRSEMNVSTLELGDSALYLCASNYVVGQHGYTFGSGTRLTVV.

A remark on this clone: At the DNA level, this CDR3 is encoded by other sequences in the same sample as well. The genes are TRBV5-4 and TRBJ2-5; 8 nucleotides line up with TRBD1. Germline V gives CDR1 SGHNT, CDR2 YYREEE (reference sequence). V shed 0 bases and J 1 base; nucleotides not matched to a gene: 2. CDR3 length equals 15 residues. CDR3 in DNA: TGTGCCAGCAGCTTGGCCACAGGGGGCCAAGAGACCCAGTACTTC. It encodes CASSLATGGQETQYF.

This chain uses TRBV19 with TRBJ2-2, with 9 bases identical to TRBD1. Germline-derived CDR1 and CDR2 are LNHDA and SQIVND (reference sequence). The CDR3 has 15 residues. The V and J ends lost 7 bases and 5 bases, in that order; junction bases with no gene match: 8. The CDR3 bases are TGTGCCAGTATTAGGGACAGGGACGGTACCGGGGAGCTGTTTTTT. Translated: CASIRDRDGTGELFF.

The J gene is TRBJ1-5, the V gene TRBV28; D remains ambiguous. Trimming removed 7 bases at V and 0 bases at J, with 13 bases between. Germline CDR1 reads MDHEN; CDR2 reads SYDVKM. This CDR3 has 15 residues. CDR3 in DNA: TGTGCCAGCATTTCGACACCCTATAGCAATCAGCCCCAGCATTTT. Encoded protein: CASISTPYSNQPQHF.

To note about this clone: Different DNA sequences within this sample yield the same CDR3. This rearrangement joins TRBV5-4 to TRBJ1-1; 7 bases line up with TRBD1. Unmatched junction bases numbered 7, after V lost 3 bases and J lost 5 bases. The CDR3 is made up of 14 amino acids. Germline V gives CDR1 SGHNT, CDR2 YYREEE (reference sequence). DNA of the CDR3: TGTGCCAGCAGCTCTGACAGGGTCGGGACTGAAGCTTTCTTT. It translates to CASSSDRVGTEAFF.

The V gene is TRBV5-1, the J gene TRBJ2-3, with D possibly being TRBD1 (6 bases). V was cut by 4 bases and J by 6 bases, with 15 bases left in between. The CDR3 spans 14 residues. From germline, CDR1 is SGHRS and CDR2 YFSETQ. Written as DNA, the CDR3 is TGCGCCAGCAGCCCCGAGGGGGACGGGGATACGCAGTATTTT. It codes for CASSPEGDGDTQYF.

The V gene is TRBV5-6, the J gene TRBJ2-7; TRBD1 might be the D (5 bases). This CDR3 is 16 amino acids long. Trimming cost V 3 bases and J 1 base, with 17 bases left between them. Per germline, CDR1 SGHDT and CDR2 YYEEEE. The CDR3: CASSSRQTTRSYEQYF. The CDR3 DNA is TGTGCCAGCAGCTCCCGACAGACCACACGATCCTACGAGCAGTACTTC. The full variable domain, with the rest looked up from reference TRBV5-6 and TRBJ2-7, is DAGVTQSPTHLIKTRGQQVTLRCSPKSGHDTVSWYQQALGQGPQFIFQYYEEEERQRGNFPDRFSGHQFPNYSSELNVNALLLGDSALYLCASSSRQTTRSYEQYFGPGTRLTVT.

This rearrangement joins TRBV10-3 to TRBJ2-7, with 8 bases lining up with TRBD1. The CDR3 totals 15 residues. Germline V CDR1 and CDR2: ENHRY, SYGVKD. V dropped 2 bases and J dropped 0; count of bases not matched to a gene: 3. CDR3 nucleotides: TGTGCCATCAGTGAGCGGACAGGGATCTCCTACGAGCAGTACTTC. Protein product: CAISERTGISYEQYF.

This clone was recorded once. The rearrangement joins TRBV27 to TRBJ1-2, with a possible D match to TRBD1 (6 bases). CDR3 length: 13 amino acids. V was shortened by 5 bases and J by 3 bases, with 10 bases between the two germline ends. CDR1 is MNHEY and CDR2 is SMNVEV in the germline V gene (reference sequence). The CDR3 spells CASSRQAYYGYTF. CDR3 bases: TGTGCCAGCAGTAGACAGGCCTACTATGGCTACACCTTC.

The rearrangement joins TRBV5-4 to TRBJ2-1, with D possibly being TRBD2 (6 bases). Germline CDR1 reads SGHNT; CDR2 reads YYREEE (reference sequence). The CDR3 contains 15 residues. V gave up 3 bases and J gave up 6 bases, with 16 bases separating them. CDR3 DNA sequence: TGTGCCAGCAGCTCGGGGGTACTTAGCGGCAATGAGCAGTTCTTC. This encodes CASSSGVLSGNEQFF.

This clone turned up a few times. J is TRBJ1-1 and V is TRBV6-1, with D possibly TRBD1 on 6 matching bases. Trimming left V 1 base short and J 0 bases short, with 12 bases between. Germline values: CDR1 MNHNS, CDR2 SASEGT. The CDR3 sequence is 16 residues long. This CDR3 is CASSEGARGMNTEAFF. CDR3 DNA sequence: TGTGCCAGCAGTGAAGGGGCCAGGGGCATGAACACTGAAGCTTTCTTT.